This is a list of T cell receptor beta chains from one sample in a study of T cells after yellow fever vaccination. TCRdb itself ran the 5' RACE reads through MiXCR, one entry per CDR3 protein. The sample has some 340,000 distinct CDR3 sequences; roughly 4% are singletons. The starting material was PBMCs, obtained 5 days after the yellow fever booster vaccination. Receptors were obtained from a man between 18 and 35 years old who received the YFV17D yellow fever vaccine. CDR3s include the opening cysteine and the closing phenylalanine or tryptophan. The order of the fields is V gene, clone size, J gene, D gene, CDR3 DNA, CDR3 protein. The D gene is left open where the match is weak. Clone size is not always given. Where it is, it says once, few, many or a class for expanded clones.

TRBV20-1	few	TRBJ2-3	TRBD1	TGCAGTGCTAGGGGGGACAGGGCCCTCACAGATACGCAGTATTTT	CSARGDRALTDTQYF
TRBV9	-	TRBJ2-2	-	TGTGCCAGCAGGCCACGGGGGTGGACCGGGGAGCTGTTTTTT	CASRPRGWTGELFF
TRBV9	many	TRBJ1-2	-	TGTGCCAGCAGCGCGCCGGGGCCCACCGGCTATGGCTACACCTTC	CASSAPGPTGYGYTF
TRBV20-1	-	TRBJ1-2	-	TGCAGTGCTAGAGATCATAGGGTTCTATATGGCTACACCTTC	CSARDHRVLYGYTF
TRBV5-4	-	TRBJ2-2	TRBD2	TGTGCCAGCAGTCGGGCGGCGGGGGGGCTGAACACCGGGGAGCTGTTTTTT	CASSRAAGGLNTGELFF
TRBV4-1	few	TRBJ2-4	TRBD1	TGCGCCAGCAGCCAGGGACAGGGAGGGCACGACATTCAGTACTTC	CASSQGQGGHDIQYF
TRBV7-9	few	TRBJ2-1	-	TGTGCCAGCAGCTTAGGGGCGACTAACCCCCAGTTCTTC	CASSLGATNPQFF
TRBV7-3	-	TRBJ2-3	-	TGTGCCAGCAGCTTGCAGGGCGGACGCACAGATACGCAGTATTTT	CASSLQGGRTDTQYF
TRBV18	-	TRBJ2-7	-	TGTGCCAGCTCACTTCTAGCGACAGACAGAAGCTCCTACGAGCAGTACTTC	CASSLLATDRSSYEQYF
TRBV11-2	few	TRBJ2-7	-	TGTGCCAGCAGCTTCAGGGGGGACTATCCAGCCTCCTACGAGCAGTACTTC	CASSFRGDYPASYEQYF
TRBV2	many	TRBJ2-5	-	TGTGCCAGCATAGGAGCGATGGGAGAGACCCAGTACTTC	CASIGAMGETQYF